One sample yielded the 2 T cell receptor beta chains listed below, sequenced in a study of patients and donors after allogeneic stem cell transplantation. TCRdb re-derived calls from the RT-PCR reads in MiXCR, one entry per CDR3 protein. The profile covers approximately 210,000 distinct CDR3 sequences, with approximately 41% appearing a single time and about 35% taken by the ten largest. The sequenced sample was blood, either unsorted or a sorted T cell fraction (not recorded which). The receptors come from a human donor who was either an allogeneic HSCT recipient or a stem cell or donor lymphocyte infusion donor (not recorded which). It is not recorded whose cells these are; they may come from a transplant donor.

This clonotype showed up many times. The rearrangement links TRBV29-1 to TRBJ1-2; D may be TRBD1 (5 bases). This CDR3 region has 15 residues. CDR1 is SQVTM, CDR2 ANQGSEA, per germline. V was trimmed by 0 bases and J by 1 base, leaving 12 bases between them. The CDR3 sequence: CSVEDSTGINYGYTF. CDR3 nucleotide sequence: TGCAGCGTTGAAGATTCAACAGGTATTAACTATGGCTACACCTTC. The entire variable domain, with the rest obtained from reference TRBV29-1 and TRBJ1-2, is as follows: SAVISQKPSRDICQRGTSLTIQCQVDSQVTMMFWYRQQPGQSLTLIATANQGSEATYESGFVIDKFPISRPNLTFSTLTVSNMSPEDSSIYLCSVEDSTGINYGYTFGSGTRLTVV.

This clonotype was counted only a few times. The V gene is TRBV6-2 or TRBV6-3, the J gene TRBJ1-2; D unresolved. Germline values: CDR1 MNHEY, CDR2 SVGEGT. The CDR3 is 13 residues long. With 0 bases removed from V and 5 bases from J, the gap between germline ends came to 7 bases. CDR3 sequence reads: CASSYSENYGYTF. CDR3 sequence (DNA): TGTGCCAGCAGTTACTCGGAAAATTATGGCTACACCTTC.